These T cell receptor beta chains were read from a single sample in a study of cytomegalovirus exposure and HLA in healthy donors. The method was immunoSEQ multiplex PCR; TCRdb's version includes in-frame clones alone and lacks a portion of them. The sample lists roughly 200,000 clones, around 77% occurring once. Source material: PBMCs. The receptors were gathered from a young man in good health and CMV-seronegative. Both conserved end residues are part of each CDR3. A D gene is named only where the DNA matches it firmly. Some rows have no size entry. The others give once, few or many, or a class for an expanded clone.

>.|TRBJ2-3|.|TRBV7-3
CASSFSREIRSDTQYF
TGTGCCAGCAGCTTTTCGCGGGAAATTCGATCAGATACGCAGTATTTT
>.|TRBJ2-7|TRBD1|TRBV5-1
CASSLGTGEYEQYF
TGCGCCAGCAGCTTGGGGACAGGGGAGTACGAGCAGTACTTC
>few|TRBJ2-1|.|TRBV11-2
CASSLVFSNEQFF
TGTGCCAGCAGCCTAGTCTTTTCCAATGAGCAGTTCTTC
>.|TRBJ2-1|.|TRBV29-1
CSVRTASSYNEQFF
TGCAGCGTTCGGACAGCGAGCTCCTACAATGAGCAGTTCTTC
>.|TRBJ2-2|TRBD2|TRBV7-3
CASSQSIGLAGGKNTGELFF
TGTGCCAGCAGCCAAAGTATAGGACTAGCGGGAGGGAAGAACACCGGGGAGCTGTTTTTT
>.|TRBJ1-2|.|TRBV28
CASSPLGVSYGYTF
TGTGCCAGCAGTCCACTAGGAGTCAGCTATGGCTACACCTTC
>once|TRBJ2-1|.|TRBV27
CASNPAAEIHNEQFF
TGTGCCAGCAACCCGGCCGCGGAGATCCACAATGAGCAGTTCTTC
>few|TRBJ2-1|TRBD1|TRBV2
CASSITGGVYNEQFF
TGTGCCAGCAGCATTACAGGGGGCGTCTACAATGAGCAGTTCTTC
>.|TRBJ2-2|.|TRBV12-2
CASRSYGEVDTGELFF
TGTGCAAGTCGCTCGTACGGGGAGGTAGACACCGGGGAGCTGTTTTTT
>once|TRBJ2-7|.|TRBV6-6
CASSHAGGEQYF
TGTGCCAGCAGCCACGCCGGCGGCGAGCAGTACTTC
>.|TRBJ1-2|.|TRBV5-4
CASSSQTKDLDYGYTF
TGTGCCAGCAGCTCCCAAACTAAGGACTTAGACTATGGCTACACCTTC
>.|TRBJ1-4|TRBD1|TRBV7-6
CASSPTGTNEKLFF
TGTGCCAGCAGCCCGACAGGGACTAATGAAAAACTGTTTTTT
>.|TRBJ1-1|TRBD1|TRBV29-1
CSVVILGQGAREAFF
TGCAGCGTTGTAATTCTGGGACAGGGGGCTCGTGAAGCTTTCTTT
>.|TRBJ2-3|TRBD2|TRBV5-4
CASSFGASGRDKDTQYF
TGTGCCAGCAGCTTCGGGGCTAGCGGGAGAGACAAAGATACGCAGTATTTT
>.|TRBJ2-3|.|TRBV7-3
CASSPSHSTDTQYF
TGTGCCAGCAGCCCCTCCCACTCCACAGATACGCAGTATTTT
>.|TRBJ2-3|.|TRBV19
CASSIGRVDTQYF
TGTGCCAGTAGTATAGGGCGGGTAGATACGCAGTATTTT
>.|TRBJ2-1|TRBD2|TRBV5-4
CASSSGSGYNEQFF
TGTGCCAGCAGTAGCGGGAGTGGCTACAATGAGCAGTTCTTC
>.|TRBJ2-7|TRBD1|TRBV10-3
CAIRSGQGRYEQYF
TGTGCCATCAGGTCGGGACAGGGGCGTTACGAGCAGTACTTC
>.|TRBJ2-2|TRBD1|TRBV29-1
CSVDGAGQGRTGELFF
TGCAGCGTTGACGGTGCGGGACAGGGAAGGACCGGGGAGCTGTTTTTT
>once|TRBJ2-1|.|TRBV19
CASSMRSGGGQFF
TGTGCCAGTAGTATGCGGTCTGGGGGAGGGCAGTTCTTC
>.|TRBJ2-7|TRBD2|TRBV5-4
CASSFGGAQEGEQYF
TGTGCCAGCAGCTTCGGGGGGGCCCAAGAAGGCGAGCAGTACTTC
>.|TRBJ2-1|.|TRBV30
CAWSVGVFGYEQFF
TGTGCCTGGAGTGTAGGAGTATTCGGATATGAGCAGTTCTTC
>.|TRBJ2-1|.|TRBV6-5
CASSYPGEREQFF
TGTGCCAGCAGTTACCCGGGGGAGCGTGAGCAGTTCTTC
>.|TRBJ2-7|TRBD2|TRBV11-2
CASSPGLAGIDYEQYF
TGTGCCAGCAGCCCCGGACTAGCGGGGATAGACTACGAGCAGTACTTC
>once|TRBJ1-6|.|TRBV6-1
CASSEVGDTGSPLHF
TGTGCCAGCAGTGAAGTTGGGGACACCGGATCACCCCTCCACTTT
>.|TRBJ2-7|TRBD2|TRBV7-9
CASSQGTGGQLYEQYF
TGTGCCAGCAGTCAAGGAACGGGAGGCCAACTCTACGAGCAGTACTTC
>.|TRBJ2-4|.|TRBV27
CASSLGAEGKNIQYF
TGTGCCAGCAGTTTAGGGGCGGAGGGGAAAAACATTCAGTACTTC
>once|TRBJ2-7|.|TRBV28
CASGGAQSTYEQYF
TGTGCCAGCGGGGGGGCTCAATCCACATACGAGCAGTACTTC
>.|TRBJ1-3|TRBD1|TRBV28
CASLDRGPWSGNTIYF
TGTGCCAGCCTGGACAGGGGTCCTTGGTCTGGAAACACCATATATTTT
>.|TRBJ2-5|.|TRBV10-3
CAISATKETQYF
TGTGCCATCAGTGCAACAAAAGAGACCCAGTACTTC
>.|TRBJ2-7|.|TRBV15
CATSRDSQTVYEQYF
TGTGCCACCAGCAGAGATTCCCAGACAGTCTACGAGCAGTACTTC
>.|TRBJ2-7|.|TRBV11-2
CASSRPSRYEQYF
TGTGCCAGCAGCAGACCTAGTAGGTACGAGCAGTACTTC
>.|TRBJ1-5|.|TRBV2
CASTRDGSGGPQHF
TGTGCCAGCACCAGGGACGGTAGCGGAGGGCCCCAGCATTTT
>few|TRBJ2-6|.|TRBV7-9
CASSFPSLAGANVLTF
TGTGCCAGCAGCTTCCCTAGCTTAGCTGGGGCCAACGTCCTGACTTTC
>.|TRBJ1-5|.|TRBV5-8
CASSSVGAGGQPQHF
TGTGCCAGCAGCTCCGTGGGGGCGGGCGGTCAGCCCCAGCATTTT
>.|TRBJ2-7|TRBD2|TRBV6-5
CASRPGGSYEQYF
TGTGCCAGCAGACCGGGGGGCTCCTACGAGCAGTACTTC
>.|TRBJ2-2|.|TRBV15
CATSREEGFTGELFF
TGTGCCACCAGCAGGGAGGAGGGTTTCACCGGGGAGCTGTTTTTT
>.|TRBJ2-7|.|TRBV7-9
CASSPLRRDPYEQYF
TGTGCCAGCAGCCCCCTGCGGAGGGACCCCTACGAGCAGTACTTC
>.|TRBJ2-3|TRBD1|TRBV2
CASKDRGGTDTQYF
TGTGCCAGCAAGGACAGGGGTGGGACAGATACGCAGTATTTT
>.|TRBJ1-1|.|TRBV5-1
CASSLWGTDTEAFF
TGCGCCAGCAGCTTATGGGGCACGGACACTGAAGCTTTCTTT
>once|TRBJ1-3|.|TRBV5-1
CASSEGASLEGNTIYF
TGCGCCAGCAGCGAGGGAGCGAGCTTAGAGGGAAACACCATATATTTT
>few|TRBJ2-7|.|TRBV7-9
CASSSPRQYEQYF
TGTGCCAGCAGCTCACCTAGACAGTACGAGCAGTACTTC
>few|TRBJ2-7|TRBD1|TRBV10-2
CASQDRGNYEQYF
TGCGCCAGCCAAGACAGGGGGAACTACGAGCAGTACTTC
>.|TRBJ2-1|.|TRBV14
CASSQDRGLAYNEQFF
TGTGCCAGCAGCCAAGATAGGGGACTGGCCTACAATGAGCAGTTCTTC
>.|TRBJ2-5|TRBD1|TRBV5-1
CASSLDREETQYF
TGCGCCAGCAGCTTAGACAGGGAAGAGACCCAGTACTTC
>few|TRBJ2-7|.|TRBV6-4
CASSDSDTSYEQYF
TGTGCCAGCAGTGACTCGGACACCTCCTACGAGCAGTACTTC
>few|TRBJ2-1|.|TRBV7-9
CASSLVPGVINEQFF
TGTGCCAGCAGCTTAGTTCCGGGAGTGATTAATGAGCAGTTCTTC
>.|TRBJ2-5|.|TRBV21-1
CASSLGRYRDRQETQYF
TGTGCCAGCAGCCTGGGACGATACCGGGACAGACAAGAGACCCAGTACTTC
>.|TRBJ2-2|TRBD1|TRBV19
CASGLYRGDTGELFF
TGTGCCAGTGGGCTGTACAGGGGGGACACCGGGGAGCTGTTTTTT
>.|TRBJ2-7|TRBD1|TRBV6-5
CASSIGQGKVEQYF
TGTGCCAGCAGTATCGGACAGGGGAAGGTCGAGCAGTACTTC
>few|TRBJ2-1|.|TRBV5-6
CASSFRAGRDEQFF
TGTGCCAGCAGCTTTCGCGCGGGAAGGGATGAGCAGTTCTTC
>.|TRBJ1-2|.|TRBV19
CASSITVRDGYTF
TGTGCCAGTAGTATAACCGTCCGGGATGGCTACACCTTC
>.|TRBJ2-7|TRBD2|TRBV15
CATSGARPGTSAYEQYF
TGTGCCACCAGCGGCGCCCGGCCGGGGACTAGCGCTTACGAGCAGTACTTC
>few|TRBJ1-1|.|TRBV6-6
CASTLLNTEAFF
TGTGCCAGCACCCTATTGAACACTGAAGCTTTCTTT